What follows describes a single T cell receptor (beta chain). This record comes from a study of blood T cell repertoires in COVID-19. Study at large: Samples representing acute and convalescent COVID-19 were sourced from the United States, Italy and Spain.

Original analysis: For nucleated cells, counts were estimated from reference gene primer amplification. Assay used: immunoSEQ multiplex PCR; TCRdb lists only in-frame clones, some missing. D and trimming were read from the DNA, whereas the V and J calls and clone size are those reported in that table. This table has roughly 100,000 clones, about 75% appearing once. CDR1 is SGHTA, CDR2 FQGNSA, per germline. This CDR3 has 14 residues. V lost 5 bases and J lost 5; bases outside the gene matches: 6. The gene calls are TRBV7-2 and TRBJ2-5; 9 nucleotides agree with TRBD1. Sequencing was performed on peripheral blood. The TCR comes from a woman in her 70s with acute or convalescent COVID-19. The CDR3 DNA follows: TGTGCCAGCAGCAAACAGGGGGCAGGGGAGACCCAGTACTTC. It is translated as CASSKQGAGETQYF. The whole variable domain, remainder taken from reference TRBV7-2 and TRBJ2-5, is GAGVSQSPSNKVTEKGKDVELRCDPISGHTALYWYRQSLGQGLEFLIYFQGNSAPDKSGLPSDRFSAERTGGSVSTLTIQRTQQEDSAVYLCASSKQGAGETQYFGPGTRLLVL.